This entry describes one T cell receptor beta chain. The entry originates in a study of blood T cell repertoires in COVID-19. Original methodology: How many nucleated cells were present was estimated from reference gene primer amplification. The table came from immunoSEQ multiplex PCR; TCRdb's copy has only in-frame clones and leaves some out. V and J calls and clone size are given by that table; D and trimming were obtained from the DNA. Of about 210,000 clones listed, around 80% are singletons. The Seattle patients joined while their infection was active and were tracked longitudinally afterward. CDR3 size: 13 residues. Trimming left V 3 bases short and J 1 base short, with 6 bases between. Germline CDR1 KGHSH, CDR2 LQKENI.

The TCR originated in a woman aged 55 to 70 with COVID-19, enrolled during active disease. Sequences were obtained from peripheral blood. The V call is TRBV18, the J call TRBJ1-1; D not certain. CDR3 DNA sequence: TGTGCCAGCTCACCGGCACAGAACACTGAAGCTTTCTTT. Residues: CASSPAQNTEAFF.